Listed below are T cell receptor beta chains from one sample, sequenced in a study of response to subunit inactivated influenza vaccine. TCRdb called the RT-PCR reads again in MiXCR, with one record for every CDR3 protein. The table has hundreds of thousands of distinct CDR3 sequences, about 8% seen once. The specimen was PBMCs from blood, collected less than 30 months after vaccination. These receptors all come from a man between 50 and 69 years old who received an inactivated influenza vaccine. Each CDR3 is given with its conserved first and last residue. The D gene is left open where the match is weak. Clone size, where shown, is once, few, many, or a class for clones that have expanded.

V,D,J,size,DNA,CDR3
TRBV20-1,TRBD1,TRBJ2-1,few,TGCAGTCCCCGGGACAGGACCCCCGATGAGCAGTTCTTC,CSPRDRTPDEQFF
TRBV11-2,-,TRBJ2-3,few,TGTGCCAGCAGCTTGCGACCTAGGGGGAGCACAGATACGCAGTATTTT,CASSLRPRGSTDTQYF
TRBV4-1,-,TRBJ2-2,many,TGCGCCAGCAGCCGTGGACAGAACACCGGGGAGCTGTTTTTT,CASSRGQNTGELFF
TRBV28,-,TRBJ2-5,few,TGTGCCAGCAGTTTATTTGGTGACAGGATGGGAGAGACCCAGTACTTC,CASSLFGDRMGETQYF
TRBV20-1,TRBD2,TRBJ2-1,many,TGCAGTGCTAGAGATGGGGCGGGAGTTGTCAATGAGCAGTTCTTC,CSARDGAGVVNEQFF
TRBV7-2,-,TRBJ2-7,-,TGTGCCAGCAGCTTTGATAGCGTCTACGAGCAGTACTTC,CASSFDSVYEQYF
TRBV29-1,-,TRBJ1-1,few,TGCAGCGTTCGCAATCTTGACGGTCTGAACACTGAAGCTTTCTTT,CSVRNLDGLNTEAFF
TRBV6-2/TRBV6-3,TRBD1,TRBJ2-3,-,TGTGCCAGCAGTTACCGGGACAGGGCTGAGGGAACAGATACGCAGTATTTT,CASSYRDRAEGTDTQYF
TRBV4-2,TRBD2,TRBJ2-5,-,TGTGCCAGCAGCCAACCCGTATCCCTAGCGGCAGGACAAGAGACCCAGTACTTC,CASSQPVSLAAGQETQYF
TRBV6-1,TRBD1,TRBJ2-3,few,TGTGCCAGCAGTAGGGACAGGGGGCGCGGGGGATTCACAGATACGCAGTATTTT,CASSRDRGRGGFTDTQYF
TRBV28,TRBD2,TRBJ2-2,few,TGTGCCAGCAGTCCCTCACCGGGGGGAGGGCCTCCCGGGGAGCTGTTTTTT,CASSPSPGGGPPGELFF
TRBV5-1,TRBD1,TRBJ2-3,-,TGCGCCAGCAGCTTGAAGGGACAGGGTAACACAGATACGCAGTATTTT,CASSLKGQGNTDTQYF
TRBV7-2,-,TRBJ2-1,many,TGTGCCAGCAGCTTAGTGGTAAGGGCCCGCTCCTACAATGAGCAGTTCTTC,CASSLVVRARSYNEQFF
TRBV6-5,-,TRBJ1-2,few,TGTGCCAGCAGTTACTCGAGGCAGGTTTACGGCTACACCTTC,CASSYSRQVYGYTF
TRBV6-2/TRBV6-3,-,TRBJ2-7,many,TGTGCCAGCAGTCTCGTGAAGTGGGACGAGCAGTACTTC,CASSLVKWDEQYF
TRBV12-3/TRBV12-4,-,TRBJ1-5,many,TGTGCCAGCAGTTTAACTCGCAATCAGCCCCAGCATTTT,CASSLTRNQPQHF
TRBV12-3/TRBV12-4,-,TRBJ2-7,few,TGTGCCAGCAGTGGGTTAACGATGGAGAGGGCGACCTACGAGCAGTACTTC,CASSGLTMERATYEQYF
TRBV7-8,TRBD2,TRBJ2-2,few,TGTGCCAGCAGCTATAGTCTAGCGGGATCGAGCACCGGGGAGCTGTTTTTT,CASSYSLAGSSTGELFF
TRBV7-9,-,TRBJ1-5,few,TGTGCCAGCAGCCCAGGGTCAGGCCGGCCCCAGCATTTT,CASSPGSGRPQHF
TRBV4-2,-,TRBJ2-2,-,TGTGCCAGCAGCCAAGCGGACCCCGGGGAGCTGTTTTTT,CASSQADPGELFF
TRBV21-1,-,TRBJ2-7,-,TGTGCCAGCAGCAGACCGGGACAGGGGGAAAGCTCCTACGAGCAGTACTTC,CASSRPGQGESSYEQYF
TRBV4-3,TRBD1,TRBJ1-3,many,TGCGCCAGCAGCCAGTCCTGGACAGGGTTATATGGAAACACCATATATTTT,CASSQSWTGLYGNTIYF
TRBV9,-,TRBJ2-7,-,TGTGCCAGCAGCGTAGGACAGTCCGCCTCCTACGAGCAGTACTTC,CASSVGQSASYEQYF
TRBV7-2,-,TRBJ2-1,-,TGTGCCAGCAGCTTGAGGCGGGAAGCCTACAATGAGCAGTTCTTC,CASSLRREAYNEQFF
TRBV27,-,TRBJ1-4,many,TGTGCCAGCAGTTTAGGGGGGTCATTAAAGGAAAAACTGTTTTTT,CASSLGGSLKEKLFF
TRBV20-1,-,TRBJ1-6,few,TGCAGTGCTAGAAAGGGACTCGGATCACCCCTCCACTTT,CSARKGLGSPLHF
TRBV2,-,TRBJ2-7,-,TGTGCCAGCAGTGCAGGGGCCCTACATGGGGAGCAGTACTTC,CASSAGALHGEQYF
TRBV10-3,-,TRBJ2-7,-,TGTGCCATCAGTGATGGGGACCGGTCCGAGGAGCAGTACTTC,CAISDGDRSEEQYF
TRBV28,-,TRBJ1-5,-,TGTGCCAGCAGCTTAATCGGCCAGCCCCAGCATTTT,CASSLIGQPQHF
TRBV5-1,-,TRBJ2-5,few,TGCGCCAGCAGCTTGGATAACAGGGTGGCCAGAGAGACCCAGTACTTC,CASSLDNRVARETQYF
TRBV11-2,-,TRBJ2-1,many,TGTGCCAGCAGCTTAGATGCCAGGGCCAGCTCCTACAATGAGCAGTTCTTC,CASSLDARASSYNEQFF
TRBV4-2,TRBD1,TRBJ1-3,-,TGTGCCAGCAGCCAAGAAGGGAGGGGGACAGGATTACCTTCTGGAAACACCATATATTTT,CASSQEGRGTGLPSGNTIYF
TRBV20-1,-,TRBJ1-6,few,TGCAGTGCTAGAATGACAGCAAATAATTCACCCCTCCACTTT,CSARMTANNSPLHF
TRBV6-1,-,TRBJ1-4,many,TGTGCCAGCAGTCGAGGACCCTCCATAGCTAATGAAAAACTGTTTTTT,CASSRGPSIANEKLFF
TRBV3-1,-,TRBJ1-3,-,TGTGCCAGCAGCCAAGGGGGGGCAGGCTTGGACACCATATATTTT,CASSQGGAGLDTIYF
TRBV5-1,-,TRBJ1-4,many,TGCGCCAGCAGCTTGGTGGACGAAGGGAAACTGTTTTTT,CASSLVDEGKLFF
TRBV27,-,TRBJ1-5,few,TGTGCCAGCAGCCCCATCAGCAATCAGCCCCAGCATTTT,CASSPISNQPQHF
TRBV28,TRBD1,TRBJ1-5,-,TGTGCCAGCAGCCTTACCGGGACAGGGGGCGATCAGCCCCAGCATTTT,CASSLTGTGGDQPQHF
TRBV7-2,-,TRBJ1-5,-,TGTGCCAGCAGCGTACACGGGGATCAGCCCCAGCATTTT,CASSVHGDQPQHF
TRBV3-1,-,TRBJ2-2,once,TGTGCCAGCAGCCAAGGAGCCTCGAACACCGGGGAGCTGTTTTTT,CASSQGASNTGELFF
TRBV3-1,-,TRBJ1-6,few,TGTGCCAGCAGCCAAGATCCTTCACCCCTCCACTTT,CASSQDPSPLHF
TRBV20-1,TRBD1,TRBJ2-7,-,TGCAGTGCTAGTGGGTTGGACAGGGGGCCTCGGGAGCAGTACTTC,CSASGLDRGPREQYF
TRBV4-2,TRBD2,TRBJ2-1,few,TGTGCCAGCAGCCCAGGGACTAGCATCTATGAGCAGTTCTTC,CASSPGTSIYEQFF
TRBV29-1,TRBD1,TRBJ2-3,-,TGCAGCGTTGCCGGGACAGGGGCGACGACAGATACGCAGTATTTT,CSVAGTGATTDTQYF
TRBV6-2/TRBV6-3,TRBD2,TRBJ2-4,-,TGTGCCAGCAGTTACCCCGGACTAGCGGGCCCCAAAAACATTCAGTACTTC,CASSYPGLAGPKNIQYF
TRBV12-3/TRBV12-4,-,TRBJ1-1,-,TGTGCCAGCAGTACGGAGGCCACTGAAGCTTTCTTT,CASSTEATEAFF
TRBV7-7,-,TRBJ2-2,-,TGTGCTAGCAGCTTAGGGCCAGGATCCACCGGGGAGCTGTTTTTT,CASSLGPGSTGELFF
TRBV6-2/TRBV6-3,-,TRBJ2-3,many,TGTGCCAGCAGGGACAATCCGCTACCGGGACGTAACACAGATACGCAGTATTTT,CASRDNPLPGRNTDTQYF
TRBV28,TRBD2,TRBJ2-3,few,TGTGCCAGCAGTTTGGGCGTTCTTGGCGGGGGGGCCGCAGATACGCAGTATTTT,CASSLGVLGGGAADTQYF
TRBV15,TRBD1,TRBJ2-7,-,TGTGCCACCAGCCCCTGGGACAGGGGGTCCTACGAGCAGTACTTC,CATSPWDRGSYEQYF
TRBV29-1,-,TRBJ2-5,-,TGCAGCGTTGAATCGGGGGGCTTGGAAGAGACCCAGTACTTC,CSVESGGLEETQYF